Presented here are 10 T cell receptor beta chains from one specimen sequenced in a study of blood T cells in healthy people across ages. The second PCR ran roughly 6 to 11 cycles with a sample-barcoded 5' primer and J-beta primers. One entry per CDR3 protein, called by TCRdb with MiXCR from the 5' RACE reads. The table lists hundreds of thousands of distinct CDR3 sequences, approximately 30% of them singletons. Sequencing input: blood. The receptors come from a woman aged 80 or over in good health.

Turning to this clonotype: A much larger clone differs from this one at a single base, so this may be a read error. The V gene is TRBV6-2 or TRBV6-3, the J gene TRBJ2-5; 7 nucleotides agree with TRBD1. The V and J ends lost 8 bases and 2 bases, in that order; junction bases with no gene match: 8. The CDR3 spans 14 residues. CDR1 and CDR2 from the germline V gene are MNHEY and SVGEGT. The CDR3 protein is CASRLTGVQETQYF. The CDR3 DNA reads as TGTGCCAGCCGACTCACAGGGGTTCAAGAGACCCAGTACTTC.

This sequence joins TRBV7-9 and TRBJ1-5, with a possible D match to TRBD1 (5 bases). The V gene lost 5 bases and the J gene lost 4 bases, with 12 bases spanning the gap. There are 14 residues in the CDR3. CDR1 and CDR2 from the germline V gene are SEHNR and FQNEAQ (reference sequence). The CDR3, as DNA: TGTGCCAGCAGCCGCGACAGAAATAATCAGCCCCAGCATTTT. Translating gives CASSRDRNNQPQHF.

This clonotype has a handful of counts. The chain employs TRBV12-5 and TRBJ2-6; a weak D match, TRBD1 (6 bases). Trimming pared 1 base from V and 0 bases from J, leaving 10 bases between. The CDR3 runs 17 residues. Germline V gene sequence: CDR1 LGHNT, CDR2 FRNRAP. As DNA, the CDR3 is TGTGCTAGTGGTTTGGAAACAGGGAGCTCTGGGGCCAACGTCCTGACTTTC. It yields the protein CASGLETGSSGANVLTF.

The V and J genes are TRBV7-2 and TRBJ1-3; weak D call: TRBD1 (5 bases). Trimming stripped 5 bases from V and 0 bases from J, with 17 bases between. Germline lookup yields CDR1 SGHTA and CDR2 FQGNSA. CDR3 length: 17 residues. This CDR3 reads CASSSPEGFLSGNTIYF. The CDR3 DNA sequence: TGTGCCAGCAGCAGCCCCGAGGGGTTTCTCTCTGGAAACACCATATATTTT.

At least ten counts were recorded for this clonotype. The chain joins TRBV5-5 to TRBJ1-1, with 7 positions matching TRBD1. This CDR3 has 13 residues. With 3 bases clipped from V and 4 bases from J, the junction kept 3 bases outside the gene matches. Looked up from germline, CDR1 is SGHKS and CDR2 is YYEKEE (reference sequence). CDR3 sequence reads: CASSSQGFTEAFF. In DNA, the CDR3 is TGTGCCAGCAGCTCACAGGGGTTCACTGAAGCTTTCTTT. The variable domain in full, with the rest retrieved from reference TRBV5-5 and TRBJ1-1, is DAGVTQSPTHLIKTRGQQVTLRCSPISGHKSVSWYQQVLGQGPQFIFQYYEKEERGRGNFPDRFSARQFPNYSSELNVNALLLGDSALYLCASSSQGFTEAFFGQGTRLTVV.

CDR3 sequence reads: CASSILRGGGTGELFF. The CDR3 region has the DNA TGTGCCAGTAGTATTTTGCGAGGGGGCGGCACCGGGGAGCTGTTTTTT. The chain links TRBV19 to TRBJ2-2, with 7 bases lining up with TRBD1. V lost 3 bases to trimming and J lost 4 bases; unmatched junction nucleotides: 8. The CDR3 extends over 16 amino acids. CDR1 is LNHDA, CDR2 SQIVND, per germline (reference sequence).

In its sample, this clonotype was seen many times. V and J are TRBV2 and TRBJ1-2, with 8 positions matching TRBD1. J lost 0 bases, V lost 3 bases, and 6 bases had no gene match. CDR3 size: 16 residues. Germline CDR1 and CDR2: SNHLY and FYNNEI. CDR3: CASSEQGARSNYGYTF. CDR3 DNA: TGTGCCAGCAGTGAGCAGGGGGCTAGATCTAACTATGGCTACACCTTC.

The J gene is TRBJ1-1, the V gene TRBV28; D is ambiguous. There are 15 residues in the CDR3. CDR1 MDHEN and CDR2 SYDVKM come from the germline V gene. Trimming left V 5 bases short and J 4 bases short, with 17 bases between. CDR3 region: CASSGSKGASTEAFF. The CDR3 region has the DNA TGTGCCAGCAGTGGTAGTAAGGGTGCCAGCACTGAAGCTTTCTTT.

This clonotype came up many times. The CDR3 reads CSARDAFSGSSYNEQFF. CDR3 DNA sequence: TGCAGTGCTAGAGACGCTTTCAGCGGGAGCTCCTACAATGAGCAGTTCTTC. V gene TRBV20-1 combines with J gene TRBJ2-1; 8 nucleotides align to TRBD2. Germline trimming cut 0 bases from V and 0 bases from J; bases unmatched to any gene: 7. Germline CDR1 reads DFQATT; CDR2 reads SNEGSKA (reference sequence). The CDR3 consists of 17 residues.

The gene calls are TRBV5-5 and TRBJ1-1; D unclear. CDR1 and CDR2 from the germline V gene are SGHKS and YYEKEE (reference sequence). The germline V and J ends were trimmed by 1 base and 0 bases, with 19 bases remaining between them. The CDR3 is 18 amino acids. This chain's CDR3 is CASSLPSFRRVMNTEAFF. In DNA, the CDR3 is TGTGCCAGCAGCTTGCCCTCTTTCCGGCGGGTCATGAACACTGAAGCTTTCTTT.